Listed below are T cell receptor beta chains from one sample, sequenced in a study of cytomegalovirus exposure and HLA in healthy donors. TCRdb's copy holds only in-frame clones and misses some; the assay was immunoSEQ multiplex PCR. The sample has 280,000 or so clones; 85% to 90% are singletons. Sequenced input: PBMCs. These TCRs come from a woman aged 18 to 35 in good health and CMV-seronegative. The CDR3 runs from the conserved cysteine through the conserved F or W. A D gene is named only where the DNA matches it firmly. Only some rows state a clone size, as once, few, many or a class for expanded clones.

TRBV5-1	NA	TRBJ2-1	NA	CASSSADTYNEQFF	TGCGCCAGCAGCTCCGCGGATACCTACAATGAGCAGTTCTTC
TRBV2	NA	TRBJ1-1	NA	CASSDPGENTEAFF	TGTGCCAGCAGTGACCCAGGGGAGAACACTGAAGCTTTCTTT
TRBV2	NA	TRBJ2-3	NA	CASRRGPRDTDTQYF	TGTGCCAGCAGGCGGGGGCCGCGGGACACAGATACGCAGTATTTT
TRBV5-6	NA	TRBJ1-4	NA	CASSRGQSTNEKLFF	TGTGCCAGCAGCCGCGGACAGTCAACTAATGAAAAACTGTTTTTT
TRBV9	NA	TRBJ2-7	TRBD2	CASGGLVSGEQYF	TGTGCCAGCGGCGGACTAGTCTCGGGGGAGCAGTACTTC
TRBV7-2	NA	TRBJ1-3	NA	CASSLDGGLGNTIYF	TGTGCCAGCAGCTTAGACGGGGGATTAGGAAACACCATATATTTT
TRBV2	NA	TRBJ1-2	NA	CASSEAGYGYTF	TGTGCCAGCAGTGAAGCCGGGTATGGCTACACCTTC
TRBV4-1	NA	TRBJ2-7	TRBD2	CASSQKGWGAAGGDEQYF	TGCGCCAGCAGCCAAAAGGGGTGGGGAGCAGCGGGGGGAGACGAGCAGTACTTC
TRBV10-3	NA	TRBJ2-5	TRBD2	CAIRNASPSGATQETQYF	TGTGCCATCAGGAATGCCTCCCCTAGCGGGGCTACCCAAGAGACCCAGTACTTC
TRBV7-4	NA	TRBJ1-1	NA	CASSPNRGNTEAFF	TGTGCCAGCAGCCCCAATAGGGGGAACACTGAAGCTTTCTTT
TRBV6-5	NA	TRBJ1-1	NA	CASSSRRGGDTEAFF	TGTGCCAGCAGTTCTAGGAGGGGTGGGGACACTGAAGCTTTCTTT
TRBV19	NA	TRBJ2-7	NA	CASSILDRSPYEQYF	TGTGCCAGTAGTATCTTAGACAGATCACCCTACGAGCAGTACTTC
TRBV29-1	NA	TRBJ1-1	NA	CSLRTFQNTEAFF	TGCAGCCTTAGGACATTTCAGAACACTGAAGCTTTCTTT
TRBV19	NA	TRBJ2-1	NA	CASTPSVYNEQFF	TGTGCCAGTACACCCAGTGTCTACAATGAGCAGTTCTTC
TRBV5-1	few	TRBJ2-1	TRBD1	CASSPGGIGAYRQFF	TGCGCCAGCAGCCCAGGGGGAATTGGAGCTTATAGGCAGTTCTTC
TRBV10-3	NA	TRBJ1-2	TRBD1	CAISESTGINYGYTF	TGTGCCATCAGTGAATCGACAGGGATAAACTATGGCTACACCTTC
TRBV30	once	TRBJ1-6	NA	CAWRVGARTSPLHF	TGTGCCTGGAGAGTGGGGGCCAGAACTTCACCCCTCCACTTT
TRBV13	NA	TRBJ2-3	NA	CASSFRGGGGTDTQYF	TGTGCCAGCAGCTTTAGGGGGGGCGGGGGCACAGATACGCAGTATTTT
TRBV2	NA	TRBJ1-2	TRBD1	CASRDFRDRGTFYYGYTF	TGTGCCAGCCGAGATTTTCGAGACAGGGGGACCTTCTACTATGGCTACACCTTC
TRBV4-2	NA	TRBJ2-7	TRBD2	CASSQDLASGGWEQYF	TGTGCCAGCAGCCAAGACCTGGCTAGCGGGGGGTGGGAGCAGTACTTC
TRBV11-2	NA	TRBJ2-7	NA	CASSPTGALSSYEQYF	TGTGCCAGCAGCCCCACGGGTGCATTAAGCTCCTACGAGCAGTACTTC
TRBV25-1	NA	TRBJ2-3	TRBD2	CASTPEASGGHSTDTQYF	TGTGCCAGCACCCCGGAGGCTAGCGGGGGCCATAGCACAGATACGCAGTATTTT
TRBV27	NA	TRBJ2-2	NA	CASRKSDSNTGELFF	TGTGCCAGCAGAAAGTCGGACAGTAACACCGGGGAGCTGTTTTTT
TRBV7-9	NA	TRBJ2-7	NA	CATSRTGSSYEQYF	TGTGCCACCTCCAGGACGGGGAGCTCCTACGAGCAGTACTTC
TRBV9	NA	TRBJ2-2	NA	CASTQGGRGTGELFF	TGTGCCAGCACCCAAGGGGGTCGGGGCACCGGGGAGCTGTTTTTT
TRBV4-2	NA	TRBJ2-1	NA	CASSQSARDSEFF	TGTGCCAGCAGCCAATCAGCCAGGGATAGTGAGTTCTTC
TRBV27	NA	TRBJ2-5	NA	CASSSYGAAQETQYF	TGTGCCAGCAGCTCTTATGGGGCAGCCCAAGAGACCCAGTACTTC
TRBV6-6	NA	TRBJ2-2	TRBD2	CALGPGLEVGELFF	TGTGCCCTCGGACCGGGACTAGAGGTCGGGGAGCTGTTTTTT
TRBV6-6	few	TRBJ1-1	NA	CASSYTGSNTEAFF	TGTGCCAGCAGTTACACCGGGTCGAACACTGAAGCTTTCTTT
TRBV5-1	NA	TRBJ1-6	NA	CASSLNPVFFEGNSPLHF	TGCGCCAGCAGCCTCAACCCGGTGTTCTTTGAGGGAAATTCACCCCTCCACTTT
TRBV6-1	NA	TRBJ2-5	TRBD1	CASSEAFVRLLRTGRQETQYF	TGTGCCAGCAGTGAAGCCTTTGTTCGTCTACTGAGGACAGGGCGACAAGAGACCCAGTACTTC
TRBV5-5	once	TRBJ1-1	TRBD1	CASSLDPGGTEAFF	TGTGCCAGCAGCTTGGACCCAGGGGGCACTGAAGCTTTCTTT
TRBV30	NA	TRBJ1-3	NA	CAWTSGEHTIYF	TGTGCCTGGACTTCCGGGGAGCACACCATATATTTT
TRBV30	once	TRBJ1-6	NA	CAGEWTEPSPLHF	TGTGCCGGAGAGTGGACAGAACCCTCACCCCTCCACTTT
TRBV29-1	NA	TRBJ2-3	NA	CSVLPPGTDTQYF	TGCAGCGTTCTTCCCCCTGGCACAGATACGCAGTATTTT
TRBV27	NA	TRBJ1-1	NA	CASSFLPTGPMNTEAFF	TGTGCCAGCAGTTTCTTACCAACAGGGCCAATGAACACTGAAGCTTTCTTT
TRBV9	NA	TRBJ1-6	TRBD1	CASSATGQGYNSPLHF	TGTGCCAGCAGCGCCACGGGACAGGGTTATAATTCACCCCTCCACTTT
TRBV5-1	NA	TRBJ1-2	NA	CASSLESRGDGYTF	TGCGCCAGCAGCTTGGAGAGCAGGGGAGATGGCTACACCTTC
TRBV4-1	NA	TRBJ2-7	NA	CASSSPTVVTYEQYF	TGCGCCAGCAGCTCCCCGACAGTAGTTACCTACGAGCAGTACTTC
TRBV10-2	NA	TRBJ2-7	TRBD2	CASSASPSGGAPYEQYF	TGCGCCAGCAGTGCAAGCCCCTCCGGGGGGGCCCCCTACGAGCAGTACTTC
TRBV9	NA	TRBJ2-7	NA	CASSVASESEQYF	TGTGCCAGCAGCGTAGCTAGTGAATCCGAGCAGTACTTC
TRBV5-1	NA	TRBJ1-2	NA	CASSLGGMNYGYTF	TGCGCCAGCAGCTTGGGAGGGATGAACTATGGCTACACCTTC
TRBV5-8	NA	TRBJ2-4	NA	CASSPISGGANIQYF	TGTGCCAGCAGCCCCATAAGTGGGGGGGCCAACATTCAGTACTTC
TRBV6-1	NA	TRBJ2-1	TRBD2	CASSEQETSSPQFF	TGTGCCAGCAGTGAGCAAGAGACTAGCTCTCCGCAGTTCTTC